The sequence of this T cell receptor beta chain was determined in a study of vaccination effects on CD4 cells after COVID-19. Across the study: ViraFEST expansion of antigen-specific CD4+ T cells with viral peptide pools preceded sequencing. Each person got two doses of an mRNA SARS-CoV-2 vaccine, BNT162b2 or mRNA-1273.

Assay: immunoSEQ multiplex PCR; the TCRdb copy retains only in-frame clones and omits some. The sample includes around 40,000 clones, approximately 67% of them seen just once. On this clone: The antigen is not known.

CD4+ T cell isolation took place after approximately ten days of culture. IL-2 medium was substituted for half the medium on days 3 and 7. Regarding the study as a whole: Recruitment yielded few convalescent patients, and the study had no early post-infection timepoints.

The specimen comprised CD4+ T cells from PBMCs cultured without peptide, sampled before COVID-19 vaccination. The clonotype was recovered from a human donor who received a COVID-19 vaccine.

CDR3: CASSVELGPYGYTF. DNA for the CDR3: TGTGCCAGCAGCGTAGAACTGGGGCCTTATGGCTACACCTTC. This chain joins TRBV9 and TRBJ1-2, with D perhaps matching TRBD1 (5 bases). Germline V gene lookup returns CDR1 SGDLS and CDR2 YYNGEE. CDR3 length: 14 residues. Trimming shortened V by 0 bases and J by 5 bases, and 11 bases separated the two germline ends.